The sequence of this TCR beta chain was determined in a study of shared clonotypes between healthy human individuals. Study-level information: Three CD4 naive, three CD4 memory, two CD8 naive and one CD8 memory plate were used per donor. Study outcomes and limitations: Only blood was sampled; tissue repertoires likely differ. Around 4.9% of naive CD4 clonotypes were shared across a handful of donors. Depth was large, yet rarefaction showed that sorted-subset sequencing was incomplete.

For this clone: Its antigen is undetermined.

The repertoire was sequenced with immunoSEQ multiplex PCR; TCRdb's copy has only in-frame clones and lacks some. The repertoire consists of roughly 1,600,000 clones, with approximately 98.5% occurring once and the leading ten covering about 0.35%. The CDR3 extends over 13 amino acids. Looked up from germline, CDR1 is SQVTM and CDR2 is ANQGSEA. V dropped 3 bases and J dropped 5 bases, with 13 bases sitting between them. This sequence originates from a man aged 25 to 40 in good health. The genes are TRBV29-1 and TRBJ2-5, with D possibly TRBD2 on 5 matching bases. The sequenced sample consisted of naive CD4+ T cells sorted from blood. Sample subset: CD45RA+ positively selected. This CDR3 is CSVDPGVQETQYF. The DNA for the CDR3 is TGCAGCGTTGACCCCGGGGTTCAGGAGACCCAGTACTTC.